The clone carrying this T cell receptor (beta chain) was seen more than once but under ten times. Antigen specificity is unknown. One entry per CDR3 protein, called by TCRdb with MiXCR from the 5' RACE reads. Of about 270,000 distinct CDR3 sequences listed, over 15% are singletons. This sample is drawn from a study of T-cell memory formation after mild COVID-19. Findings of the study overall: The second-wave clones peaking on day 37 were not confirmed as SARS-CoV-2-specific.

Germline trimming cut 6 bases from V and 7 bases from J; bases unmatched to any gene: 3. This CDR3 has 13 residues. In germline, CDR1 is MNHEY, CDR2 SVGAGI. This TCR derives from a man aged 18 to 29 who had mild COVID-19 (a few samples of this study predate the infection). Cell type and time point are not known. The J gene is TRBJ1-5, the V gene TRBV6-5; 10 bases fit TRBD1. What was sequenced was PBMCs or a T cell subset sorted from them (not recorded which). The CDR3 bases are TGTGCCAGCAGGGGACAGGGGACGCAGCCCCAGCATTTT. It specifies CASRGQGTQPQHF.